This T cell receptor beta chain was obtained from a study of sequential checkpoint blockade in melanoma. Germline lookup yields CDR1 PRHDT and CDR2 FYEKMQ (reference sequence). The V gene end was trimmed by 1 base and the J gene end by 5 bases; junction bases not matched to a gene: 5. The length of the CDR3 is 15 residues. TCRdb keeps only in-frame clones here, not all; method: immunoSEQ multiplex PCR. The sample carries some 31,000 clones, approximately 86% recorded once. Documented treatment: randomized to nivolumab then ipilimumab (arm A) or the reverse (arm B). No patient had prior DNA-damaging chemotherapy. Live CD3+CD8+ CD19− CD56− cells were sorted from PBMCs.

Sequencing was performed on CD8+ T cells sorted from blood (inferred from file names), taken from a patient given nivolumab and ipilimumab in sequence. The rearrangement joins TRBV13 to TRBJ2-5; 9 bases line up with TRBD2. This clonotype was obtained from a human donor with melanoma. The CDR3 bases are TGTGCCAGCAGCTTAGAAGGTAGCGGGAGTGAGACCCAGTACTTC. Protein: CASSLEGSGSETQYF.